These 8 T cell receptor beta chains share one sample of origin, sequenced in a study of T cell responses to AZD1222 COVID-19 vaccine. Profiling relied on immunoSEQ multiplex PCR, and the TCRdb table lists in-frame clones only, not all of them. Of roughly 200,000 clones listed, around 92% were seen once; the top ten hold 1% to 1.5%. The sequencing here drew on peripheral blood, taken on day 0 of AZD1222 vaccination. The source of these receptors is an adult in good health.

CDR3 region: CSVGEAFYEQYF. CDR3 in DNA: TGCAGCGTTGGGGAGGCTTTCTACGAGCAGTACTTC. The chain couples TRBV29-1 to TRBJ2-7; a possible D gene is TRBD2 (6 bases). CDR1 is SQVTM, CDR2 ANQGSEA, per germline. The CDR3 spans 12 residues. V was cut by 4 bases and J by 3 bases, with 10 bases left in between.

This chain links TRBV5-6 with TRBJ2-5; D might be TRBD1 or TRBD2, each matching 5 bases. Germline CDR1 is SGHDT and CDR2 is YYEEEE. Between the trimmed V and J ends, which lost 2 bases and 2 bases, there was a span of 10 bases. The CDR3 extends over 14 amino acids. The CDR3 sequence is CASSFRGPQETQYF. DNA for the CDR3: TGTGCCAGCAGCTTCCGGGGACCGCAAGAGACCCAGTACTTC.

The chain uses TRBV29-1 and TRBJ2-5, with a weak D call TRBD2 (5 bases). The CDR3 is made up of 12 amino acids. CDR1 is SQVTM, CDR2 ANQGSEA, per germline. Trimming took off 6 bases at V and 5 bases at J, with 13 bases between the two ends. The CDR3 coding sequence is TGCAGCGTGCTCATAACGGGGGAGACCCAGTACTTC. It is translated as CSVLITGETQYF.

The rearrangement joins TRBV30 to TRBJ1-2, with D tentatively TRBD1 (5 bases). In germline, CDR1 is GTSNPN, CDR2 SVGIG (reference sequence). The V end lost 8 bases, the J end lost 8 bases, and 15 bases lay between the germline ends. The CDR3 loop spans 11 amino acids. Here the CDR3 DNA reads TGTGCCCGTACAGGCTTCGTGGGCTACACCTTC. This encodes CARTGFVGYTF.

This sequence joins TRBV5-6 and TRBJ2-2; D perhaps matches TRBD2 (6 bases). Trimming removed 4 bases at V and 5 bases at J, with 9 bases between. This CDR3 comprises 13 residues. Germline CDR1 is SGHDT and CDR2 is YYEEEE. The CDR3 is CASSPGRTGELFF. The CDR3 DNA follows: TGTGCCAGCAGCCCCGGGAGAACCGGGGAGCTGTTTTTT.

The CDR3 DNA reads as TGTGCCAGCAGTTTAAGTGTGACAGGAAACACTGAAGCTTTCTTT. It yields the protein CASSLSVTGNTEAFF. The chain couples TRBV27 to TRBJ1-1; D possibly corresponds to TRBD1 (6 bases). The germline V gene has CDR1 MNHEY and CDR2 SMNVEV (reference sequence). Trimming pared 2 bases from V and 2 bases from J, leaving 12 bases between. The CDR3 sequence is 15 residues long.

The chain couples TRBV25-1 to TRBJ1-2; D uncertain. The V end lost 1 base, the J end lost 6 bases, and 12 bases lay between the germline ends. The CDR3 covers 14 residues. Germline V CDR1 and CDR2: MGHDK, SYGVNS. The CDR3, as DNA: TGTGCCAGCAGTGAATCTTGGACCCGGGATGGCTACACCTTC. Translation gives CASSESWTRDGYTF.

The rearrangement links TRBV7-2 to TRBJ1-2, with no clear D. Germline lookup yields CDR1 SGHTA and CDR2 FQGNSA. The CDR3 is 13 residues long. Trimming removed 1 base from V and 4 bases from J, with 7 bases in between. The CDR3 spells CASSLGQTYGYTF. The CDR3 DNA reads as TGTGCCAGCAGCTTAGGGCAGACCTATGGCTACACCTTC.